The 17 T cell receptor beta chains in this list originate from one sample, sequenced in a study of beta chain features in type 1 diabetes. The whole isolated RNA underwent reverse transcription, so sequencing captured expressed TCRB transcripts. Profiling relied on immunoSEQ multiplex PCR, and the TCRdb table lists in-frame clones only, not all of them. The sample includes some 220,000 clones, roughly a tenth seen only once; the top ten take 1% to 1.5%. The sample comprised central memory CD4+ T cells from blood. These receptors all stem from a man aged 18-30 years in good health.

This clone has just a few counts. The chain is built from TRBV19 and TRBJ2-3, with D maybe TRBD1 (6 bases). Germline V lookup: CDR1 LNHDA, CDR2 SQIVND (reference sequence). Trimming cost V 6 bases and J 3 bases, with 13 bases left between them. The CDR3 runs to 14 residues. CDR3 residues: CASRQGWNTDTQYF. The CDR3 DNA sequence: TGTGCCAGTAGACAGGGTTGGAATACAGATACGCAGTATTTT.

This clone was found many times. V and J are TRBV2 and TRBJ1-5; TRBD1 matches at 7 bases. Germline assignment: CDR1 SNHLY and CDR2 FYNNEI. This CDR3 contains 16 residues. V shed 3 bases and J 3 bases; nucleotides not matched to a gene: 8. The CDR3 here is CASSELTGYNNQPQHF. As DNA, the CDR3 is TGTGCCAGCAGTGAGTTGACAGGGTACAACAATCAGCCCCAGCATTTT.

This rearrangement joins TRBV7-2 to TRBJ1-4; perhaps TRBD1 as D (5 bases). Germline lookup yields CDR1 SGHTA and CDR2 FQGNSA. The CDR3 is 14 amino acids. Trimming removed 1 base from V and 7 bases from J, with 10 bases in between. The CDR3 region has the DNA TGTGCCAGCAGCTTAGGGTTCCAGGGTGAAAAACTGTTTTTT. Translating it yields CASSLGFQGEKLFF.

The V gene is TRBV2, the J gene TRBJ2-3, with TRBD2 as a possible D gene (6 bases). This CDR3 spans 12 amino acids. Trimming stripped 7 bases from V and 6 bases from J, with 11 bases between. Per germline, CDR1 SNHLY and CDR2 FYNNEI. The chain's CDR3 is CASTRGADTQYF. As DNA, the CDR3 is TGTGCCAGCACCCGCGGGGCGGATACGCAGTATTTT.

This clone was seen more than once but under ten times. The CDR3 spells CASSHYVSFTDTQYF. CDR3 bases: TGTGCCAGCAGCCACTACGTCTCGTTCACAGATACGCAGTATTTT. This rearrangement joins TRBV7-2 to TRBJ2-3; D is unresolved. Germline V CDR1 and CDR2: SGHTA, FQGNSA. The CDR3 is 15 amino acids. V lost 5 bases and J 2 bases, leaving 14 bases between the germline ends.

This clone came up a few times. The chain couples TRBV6-1 to TRBJ2-7; perhaps TRBD1 as D (5 bases). CDR1 and CDR2 from the germline V gene are MNHNS and SASEGT. The CDR3 is made up of 13 amino acids. The V end lost 4 bases, the J end lost 0 bases, and 7 bases lay between the germline ends. CDR3 loop: CASSGQISYEQYF. In nucleotides, the CDR3 is TGTGCCAGCAGTGGACAGATCTCCTACGAGCAGTACTTC.

This clone came up a few times. The V gene is TRBV11-2, the J gene TRBJ2-2; D may be TRBD1 (6 bases). V was trimmed by 0 bases and J by 3 bases, leaving 14 bases between them. CDR3 length: 17 residues. Germline-derived CDR1 and CDR2 are SGHAT and FQNNGV. The CDR3 loop is CASSLDPSGVDTGELFF. For the CDR3, the DNA is TGTGCCAGCAGCTTAGACCCCTCAGGGGTGGACACCGGGGAGCTGTTTTTT.

This clone was observed many times. This chain joins TRBV9 and TRBJ2-6; D is ambiguous. The CDR3 is 13 amino acids. Germline V lookup: CDR1 SGDLS, CDR2 YYNGEE. V gave up 5 bases and J gave up 0 bases, with 3 bases separating them. Here the CDR3 DNA reads TGTGCCAGCAGGAACTCTGGGGCCAACGTCCTGACTTTC. The encoded protein is CASRNSGANVLTF.

V and J are TRBV5-1 and TRBJ1-5; weak D call: TRBD1 (5 bases). The CDR3 sequence is 14 residues long. The germline V and J ends were trimmed by 0 bases and 7 bases, with 11 bases remaining between them. Germline V gene lookup returns CDR1 SGHRS and CDR2 YFSETQ. In nucleotides, the CDR3 is TGCGCCAGCAGCTTGGGGCAGGGAGTCCAGCCCCAGCATTTT. Its translation: CASSLGQGVQPQHF.

The gene calls are TRBV6-6 and TRBJ2-7; 13 bases align to TRBD2. CDR1 and CDR2 (germline): MNHNY, SVGAGI (reference sequence). V shed 10 bases and J 5 bases; nucleotides not matched to a gene: 5. This CDR3 has 13 residues. The CDR3 loop is CATTSGRVHEQYF. For the CDR3, the DNA is TGTGCCACCACTAGCGGGAGGGTCCACGAGCAGTACTTC.

The chain recombines TRBV28 with TRBJ1-2; D may be TRBD1 (5 bases). Trimming took 5 bases from V and 8 from J, leaving 18 bases between them. CDR1 is MDHEN and CDR2 is SYDVKM in the germline V gene. This CDR3 is built from 14 residues. The CDR3 coding sequence is TGTGCCAGCAGTCCGAATCCGGGACGAGGGGGCTACACCTTC. It specifies CASSPNPGRGGYTF.

The V call is TRBV18, the J call TRBJ1-2, with 8 bases aligning to TRBD1. CDR1 and CDR2 (germline): KGHSH, LQKENI. The length of the CDR3 is 14 residues. V lost 5 bases to trimming and J lost 8 bases; unmatched junction nucleotides: 10. The CDR3 sequence is CASSSGQGKGGYTF. In DNA, the CDR3 is TGTGCCAGCTCATCCGGACAGGGTAAAGGCGGCTACACCTTC.

This clone has a count of ten or more. The chain combines TRBV6-6 with TRBJ2-1; D is unclear. Trimming took 2 bases from V and 9 from J, leaving 5 bases between them. Germline CDR1 reads MNHNY; CDR2 reads SVGAGI (reference sequence). CDR3 size: 11 residues. Here the CDR3 DNA reads TGTGCCAGCAGTTACAAAGTTGAGCAGTTCTTC. This sequence encodes CASSYKVEQFF.

The rearrangement joins TRBV30 to TRBJ1-1; D remains unclear. The V and J ends lost 5 bases and 3 bases respectively, with 10 bases between them. From germline, CDR1 is GTSNPN and CDR2 SVGIG (reference sequence). CDR3 length: 12 residues. In nucleotides, the CDR3 is TGTGCCTGGTGCGGAAGATACACTGAAGCTTTCTTT. Residues: CAWCGRYTEAFF.

The table lists this clone with a few counts. This rearrangement joins TRBV7-3 to TRBJ2-5, with 10 bases that match TRBD2. The J segment lost 3 bases and the V segment lost 1 base, leaving 5 bases of the junction unmatched. The length of the CDR3 is 16 residues. The germline V gene encodes CDR1 SGHTA and CDR2 FQGTGA. CDR3 coding DNA: TGTGCCAGCAGCTTAAACGCGCTAGCGGGAGAAGAGACCCAGTACTTC. It encodes CASSLNALAGEETQYF. The full variable domain, completed using reference TRBV7-3 and TRBJ2-5, is GAGVSQTPSNKVTEKGKYVELRCDPISGHTALYWYRQSLGQGPEFLIYFQGTGAADDSGLPNDRFFAVRPEGSVSTLKIQRTERGDSAVYLCASSLNALAGEETQYFGPGTRLLVL.

This clone has only a few counts. The V and J genes are TRBV7-2 and TRBJ2-1, with 9 nucleotides matching TRBD1. With V trimmed by 5 bases and J by 7 bases, 15 bases remained unmatched. Germline V gives CDR1 SGHTA, CDR2 FQGNSA. The CDR3 extends over 17 amino acids. DNA for the CDR3: TGTGCCAGCAGCCTCCCCGTGAGGGGGACAGGGAGGAATGAGCAGTTCTTC. Translating it yields CASSLPVRGTGRNEQFF. The variable domain in full, with the rest retrieved from reference TRBV7-2 and TRBJ2-1, is GAGVSQSPSNKVTEKGKDVELRCDPISGHTALYWYRQSLGQGLEFLIYFQGNSAPDKSGLPSDRFSAERTGGSVSTLTIQRTQQEDSAVYLCASSLPVRGTGRNEQFFGPGTRLTVL.

This clone is medium-sized (0.01 to 0.1%). The J gene is TRBJ2-1, the V gene TRBV28; TRBD2 aligns across 14 bases. The CDR3 covers 18 residues. V lost 5 bases and J lost 1; bases outside the gene matches: 7. Germline lookup yields CDR1 MDHEN and CDR2 SYDVKM. The CDR3 coding sequence is TGTGCCAGCAGTCACGGACTAGCGGGAGGACGTTCCTACAATGAGCAGTTCTTC. Its translation is CASSHGLAGGRSYNEQFF.